This TCR beta chain was found in a study of blood T cell repertoires in COVID-19. Per the original methods: Researchers report that nucleated cell counts were estimated from reference gene primer amplification. Some clones are missing from TCRdb's copy, which holds only in-frame ones; the method was immunoSEQ multiplex PCR. V, J and clone size were drawn from that table, and D and trimming were deduced from the DNA. The data show approximately 68,000 clones, roughly 82% seen once. This CDR3 contains 15 residues. V was clipped by 7 bases and J by 1 base; unmatched bases: 6. Germline V gives CDR1 LNHDA, CDR2 SQIVND (reference sequence).

The sample consisted of peripheral blood. The chain uses TRBV19 and TRBJ2-3; 9 bases map to TRBD2. The clonotype comes from a human donor in a cohort sampled during active COVID-19. This CDR3 reads CASTEAGGGTDTQYF. The CDR3 DNA sequence: TGTGCCAGTACTGAAGCGGGGGGAGGCACAGATACGCAGTATTTT.